One TCR beta chain is described in this entry. Its recognized antigen is unknown. Per-base qualities were not stored, and no clone one base away is much larger. The germline V gene (reference sequence) provides CDR1 DFQATT and CDR2 SNEGSKA. Inclusive of the bounding cysteine and phenylalanine, the CDR3 is 10 residues long. The kept DNA is CDR3 alone, 30 bases in frame from the first base. The data belong to a study of shared clonotypes between healthy human individuals (TCRdb year 2020). With regard to the full study: Three men and two women, aged 18 to 49 years, made up the cohort. For each donor, three plates each were used for CD4 naive and CD4 memory, two plates were used for CD8 naive, and one plate was used for CD8 memory. The study deeply sequenced blood TCR repertoires of about 5 healthy adults to estimate repertoire size and the extent of clonotype sharing between individuals. Libraries were prepared and TCR repertoires were sequenced by different laboratories using diverse techniques, in order to increase sequencing depth and limit assay-specific biases. Each donor's leukapheresis produced roughly between roughly 0.94 and 9.5 billion PBMCs. Results and caveats for the whole study, not just this receptor: Naive subsets generally had larger estimated clonotype richness than memory subsets. The genetic and exposure-history diversity represented was limited by the small number of donors. Based on pairwise subsampling, the degree of clonotype sharing among donors was expected to be affected by sequencing depth. Incomplete sequencing was indicated by rarefaction of sorted-subset datasets, despite the large sequencing depth. When a handful of donors were compared, the shared fraction of clonotypes was about 5.2% for naive CD4, around 3.6% for naive CD8, roughly 2.3% for memory CD4, and approximately 0.4% for memory CD8. Sampling was restricted to blood, and TCR repertoires in tissue are likely to differ from TCR repertoires in blood. Higher generation probabilities were observed for clonotypes shared by all four sorted-subset donors than for non-shared clonotypes.

Using the deep immunoSEQ assay, multiplex PCR amplified TCR CDR3 regions from genomic DNA. For each cell subset, the extracted genomic DNA was distributed evenly across all wells of several immunoSEQ 96-well plates, and each plate served as one replicate. For sorted subsets, each replicate PCR was loaded with roughly 190 ng genomic DNA, equivalent to 30,000 or so T cell genomes. Purified libraries were quantified with a Qubit 3.0 fluorometer, sized on a Bioanalyzer 2100, and re-quantified with the KAPA Library Quantification kit. Every immunoSEQ 96-well plate was sequenced on a separate single-read 150-cycle Illumina NextSeq 550 flow cell. From the authors' description of their analysis: The immunoSEQ output contained only junctional sequences without quality scores, so filtering could not match that applied to full-length reads. To assign V/J genes and CDR3, sequences were annotated using PyIR, a Python wrapper for IgBLAST v1.9, with IMGT germline references. Reads were filtered out if the reads had weak V/J assignments (E-value above 1e-6), no CDR3, stop codons, out-of-frame junctions, or ambiguous translated residues. V3J clonotypes were defined as sequences sharing an identical inferred V gene, J gene, and CDR3 amino acid sequence. The percentage overlap between two repertoires was calculated by dividing the number of shared unique clonotypes by the size of the smaller repertoire. Richness of each repertoire was evaluated using RTK rarefaction, the Chao1 estimator, and Recon v2.1 estimates of unobserved clonotypes. Generation probabilities were computed with OLGA for all TCRbeta clonotypes obtained by the gDNA method from a few donors. TCRdb retrieved this table from immuneACCESS and kept in-frame rearrangements only. Not all clones are present; in checked studies, unresolved V genes account for under half, and no reason is known for the remainder. The V and J calls and the clone size are those of that table, but D and trimming were determined from the DNA. The sample table holds around 700,000 clones, of which 55% to 75% were seen once. Around 2% of the sample is held by the ten biggest clonotypes.

The donors were healthy, HIV-negative adults who had no recently reported acute infections or vaccinations. All donors were Caucasian adults living in Nashville, Tennessee, USA. CD4+ T cells were enriched by magnetic negative selection, after which naive cells were positively selected on CD45RA and the negative fraction was taken as the memory subset. Blood was collected by leukapheresis, and PBMCs were isolated by Ficoll-Histopaque density gradient centrifugation and then cryopreserved in liquid nitrogen vapor phase. Purity and quantity of every magnetically sorted T cell population were checked by analytical flow cytometry. Genomic DNA was isolated from each sorted fraction and quantified by UV absorbance on a Nanodrop 2000c.

This receptor was identified in a woman in her thirties in good health. The chain joins TRBV20-1 to TRBJ1-2, with the D gene call left open. Sequenced material: memory CD4+ T cells sorted from blood. This specimen's cell subset or site label, per the study, means: CD45RA-negative fraction. The DNA sequence is TGCAGCCCTAGGAGCTATGGCTACACCTTC. Its coded protein is CSPRSYGYTF.